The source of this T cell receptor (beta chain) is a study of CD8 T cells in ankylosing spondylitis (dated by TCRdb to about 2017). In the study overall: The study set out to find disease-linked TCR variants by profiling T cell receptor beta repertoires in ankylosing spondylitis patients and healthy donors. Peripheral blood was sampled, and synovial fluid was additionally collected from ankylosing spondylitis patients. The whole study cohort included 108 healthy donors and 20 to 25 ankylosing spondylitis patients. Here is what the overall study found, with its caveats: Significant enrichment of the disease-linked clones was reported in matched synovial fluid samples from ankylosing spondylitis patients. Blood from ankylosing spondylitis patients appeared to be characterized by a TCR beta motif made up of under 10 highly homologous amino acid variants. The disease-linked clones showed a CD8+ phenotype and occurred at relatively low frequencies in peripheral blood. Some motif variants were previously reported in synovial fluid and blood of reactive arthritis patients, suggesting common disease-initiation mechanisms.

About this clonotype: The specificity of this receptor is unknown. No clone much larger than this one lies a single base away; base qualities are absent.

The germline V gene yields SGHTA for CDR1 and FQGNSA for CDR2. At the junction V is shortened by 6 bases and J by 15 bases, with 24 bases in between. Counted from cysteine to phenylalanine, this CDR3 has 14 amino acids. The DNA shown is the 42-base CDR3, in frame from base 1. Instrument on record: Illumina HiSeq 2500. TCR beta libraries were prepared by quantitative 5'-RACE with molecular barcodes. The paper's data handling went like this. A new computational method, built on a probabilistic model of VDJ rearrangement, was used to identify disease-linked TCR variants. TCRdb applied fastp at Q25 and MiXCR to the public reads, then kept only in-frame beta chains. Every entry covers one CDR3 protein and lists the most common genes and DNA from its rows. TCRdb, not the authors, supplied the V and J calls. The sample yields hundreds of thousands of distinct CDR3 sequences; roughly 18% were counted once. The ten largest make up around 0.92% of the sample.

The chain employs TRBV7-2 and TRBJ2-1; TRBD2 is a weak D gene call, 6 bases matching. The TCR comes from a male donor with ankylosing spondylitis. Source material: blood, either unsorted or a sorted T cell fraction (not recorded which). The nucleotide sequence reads TGTGCCAGCAGTCCCGGGACTTCGGAGAGCACACTGTTCTTC. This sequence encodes CASSPGTSESTLFF.